The TCR beta chain under discussion was sequenced for a study of control samples from healthy donors and cancer patients. Germline V gene data show CDR1 as SNHLY and CDR2 as FYNNEI. Between the trimmed V and J ends, which lost 2 bases and 0 bases, there was a span of 14 bases. This CDR3 is 17 amino acids long. Generated by immunoSEQ multiplex PCR, the TCRdb table keeps only in-frame clones and is missing some. This table has 150,000 to 200,000 clones, about 93% appearing once. The chain uses TRBV2 and TRBJ1-3; perhaps TRBD1 as D (5 bases). The sequence was obtained from a man between 18 and 35 years old in good health. Sequencing input: blood. The CDR3 is CASSEWETDISGNTIYF. In nucleotides, the CDR3 is TGTGCCAGCAGTGAATGGGAGACAGACATCTCTGGAAACACCATATATTTT.